These T cell receptor beta chains were read from a single sample in a study of cytomegalovirus exposure and HLA in healthy donors. Clones were read by immunoSEQ multiplex PCR, and TCRdb kept only the in-frame ones, dropping some. The sample records about 160,000 clones, around three quarters being singletons. The specimen sequenced was PBMCs. These receptor sequences come from a man aged 35-49 years in good health and CMV-seropositive. CDR3s include the opening cysteine and the closing phenylalanine or tryptophan. A D gene is named only where the DNA matches it firmly. Where a row states a size, it is once, few, many or the class of an expanded clone; other rows omit it.

cdr3_length | j_call | d_call | clone_size | v_call | cdr3_nt | cdr3_aa
13 | TRBJ2-7 | TRBD2 | - | TRBV5-1 | TGCGCCAGCAGCTTTAGCGGGACTTACGAGCAGTACTTC | CASSFSGTYEQYF
15 | TRBJ2-1 | TRBD2 | - | TRBV10-3 | TGTGCCATCAGTCCGACTAGCGGGGGTTACAATGAGCAGTTCTTC | CAISPTSGGYNEQFF
15 | TRBJ1-2 | TRBD1 | - | TRBV5-4 | TGTGCCAGCAGCTTGGTCGGGACAGCTAACTATGGCTACACCTTC | CASSLVGTANYGYTF
15 | TRBJ2-3 | TRBD2 | - | TRBV7-2 | TGTGCCAGCAGCTTTAGCCAAGCGGGGACAGATACGCAGTATTTT | CASSFSQAGTDTQYF
15 | TRBJ2-4 | TRBD1 | - | TRBV5-1 | TGCGCCAGCAGCCTCAATCCAGGGGGCGGAAACATTCAGTACTTC | CASSLNPGGGNIQYF
12 | TRBJ1-5 | - | once | TRBV2 | TGTGCCAGCAGCAGACAGACGCAGCCCCAGCATTTT | CASSRQTQPQHF
18 | TRBJ1-3 | TRBD1 | - | TRBV5-4 | TGTGCCAGCAGCTCAAGACGGACAGGGGGAAACTCTGGAAACACCATATATTTT | CASSSRRTGGNSGNTIYF
16 | TRBJ1-2 | TRBD1 | - | TRBV13 | TGTGCCAGCAGCCGGGCCGGGACAGCGTCTCCTTATGGCTACACCTTC | CASSRAGTASPYGYTF
16 | TRBJ2-1 | TRBD2 | once | TRBV7-2 | TGTGCCAGCAGCTTAAGCGCGGGAGTCTCCTACAATGAGCAGTTCTTC | CASSLSAGVSYNEQFF
14 | TRBJ2-3 | - | - | TRBV5-6 | TGTGCCAGCAGCTACAGGGTCAGCACAGATACGCAGTATTTT | CASSYRVSTDTQYF
13 | TRBJ1-2 | - | - | TRBV28 | TGTGCCAGCAGTTCGTTCCCTTACTATGGCTACACCTTC | CASSSFPYYGYTF
16 | TRBJ1-2 | TRBD1 | - | TRBV6-4 | TGTGCCAGCAATCCGGAGGACAGGGGGCGCCAATATGGCTACACCTTC | CASNPEDRGRQYGYTF
14 | TRBJ2-5 | - | once | TRBV15 | TGTGCCACCAGCAGAAACAGTTTACAAGAGACCCAGTACTTC | CATSRNSLQETQYF
15 | TRBJ1-5 | - | - | TRBV19 | TGTGCCAGTAGTTCAGGGGCCATTAGCAATCAGCCCCAGCATTTT | CASSSGAISNQPQHF
15 | TRBJ2-2 | - | - | TRBV5-4 | TGTGCCAGCAGCTTTTCCGGGACTTCTACCGGGGAGCTGTTTTTT | CASSFSGTSTGELFF
13 | TRBJ1-5 | TRBD1 | - | TRBV10-3 | TGTGCCATCAGTGACGGGACAGCTCAGCCCCAGCATTTT | CAISDGTAQPQHF
12 | TRBJ1-5 | - | once | TRBV7-9 | TGTTCCAGCAATCAGGGCGGACAGCCCCAGCATTTT | CSSNQGGQPQHF
14 | TRBJ2-7 | - | few | TRBV15 | TGTGCCACCAGCAGAGAGATAGGACAGTACGAGCAGTACTTC | CATSREIGQYEQYF
15 | TRBJ2-2 | TRBD1 | few | TRBV10-3 | TGTGCCATCAGAGGAGACAGGGAGAACACCGGGGAGCTGTTTTTT | CAIRGDRENTGELFF
17 | TRBJ2-1 | TRBD1 | - | TRBV15 | TGTGCCACCAGGTACTCGTCCGGGACAGGGGCCTACAATGAGCAGTTCTTC | CATRYSSGTGAYNEQFF
11 | TRBJ1-4 | - | - | TRBV5-6 | TGTGCCAGCAGCTTCGGTGAAAAACTGTTTTTT | CASSFGEKLFF
11 | TRBJ2-7 | - | few | TRBV7-9 | TGTGCCAGCAGCTTACAGGGCGAGCAGTACTTC | CASSLQGEQYF
15 | TRBJ1-5 | TRBD1 | - | TRBV7-2 | TGTGCCAGCAGCCTGAGACAGGGCGGGAATCAGCCCCAGCATTTT | CASSLRQGGNQPQHF
16 | TRBJ2-2 | TRBD2 | - | TRBV11-2 | TGTGCCAGCAGCTCCCGACTAGCGGGAATCACCGGGGAGCTGTTTTTT | CASSSRLAGITGELFF
15 | TRBJ2-1 | - | - | TRBV14 | TGTGCCAGCAGCCTAACTAGCCTAACGGGCAATGAGCAGTTCTTC | CASSLTSLTGNEQFF
15 | TRBJ1-4 | TRBD1 | - | TRBV28 | TGTGCCAGCAGCGACTCGGGGACAGGGGATGAAAAACTGTTTTTT | CASSDSGTGDEKLFF
15 | TRBJ2-7 | TRBD2 | - | TRBV7-8 | TGTGCCAGCAGCCCGGGGACTAGCGGAGCCTACGAGCAGTACTTC | CASSPGTSGAYEQYF
15 | TRBJ1-2 | TRBD1 | - | TRBV27 | TGTGCCAGCAGTTTAGGGTCAGGGGGCATCTATGGCTACACCTTC | CASSLGSGGIYGYTF
15 | TRBJ2-5 | - | once | TRBV6-5 | TGTGCCAGCAGTACCCGGGTCGTGGGGCGGGAGACCCAGTACTTC | CASSTRVVGRETQYF
14 | TRBJ2-3 | - | - | TRBV5-1 | TGCGCCAGCAGCTTGGAAGCGGGCACAGATACGCAGTATTTT | CASSLEAGTDTQYF
14 | TRBJ2-1 | TRBD2 | - | TRBV7-2 | TGTGCCAGCAGCTTCAGGGGACTAGAAAATGAGCAGTTCTTC | CASSFRGLENEQFF
16 | TRBJ2-1 | TRBD2 | - | TRBV4-1 | TGCGCCAGCAGCCACCCTAGCGGACCTTCCTACAATGAGCAGTTCTTC | CASSHPSGPSYNEQFF
16 | TRBJ2-2 | - | - | TRBV11-2 | TGTGCCAGCAGCTTCTGGGTTCTAGGGGAAACCGGGGAGCTGTTTTTT | CASSFWVLGETGELFF
15 | TRBJ2-7 | - | - | TRBV5-4 | TGTGCCAGCAGCTTGGGGACACGAAGCGACTACGAGCAGTACTTC | CASSLGTRSDYEQYF
13 | TRBJ2-1 | TRBD2 | - | TRBV28 | TGTGCCAGCAGTTTAATTAGCGGGAGTGAGCAGTTCTTC | CASSLISGSEQFF
16 | TRBJ1-1 | TRBD1 | - | TRBV2 | TGTGCCAGAAATAAGGACAGGGTACTTAGGAACACTGAAGCTTTCTTT | CARNKDRVLRNTEAFF
16 | TRBJ2-2 | - | once | TRBV9 | TGTGCCAGCAGCGTAGAGCGTGTATTAGTAGCCGGGGAGCTGTTTTTT | CASSVERVLVAGELFF